A selection of T cell receptor beta chains follows, all from one sample in a study of blood T cell repertoires in COVID-19. Using immunoSEQ multiplex PCR, the repertoire was profiled, and TCRdb retains in-frame clones only, with some absent. The table has about 150,000 clones, 80% to 90% seen once. The sequencing input was peripheral blood. These receptors came from a man aged 55 to 69 with active or convalescent COVID-19. Both conserved end residues are part of each CDR3. D genes are given only for firm matches. The size of a clone is reported for some rows only, either as once, few or many, or as a class for expanded clones.

cdr3_length clone_size d_call j_call v_call cdr3_nt cdr3_aa
14 - - TRBJ2-1 TRBV5-1 TGCGCCAGCAGCTTGGGACAGACCTACAATGAGCAGTTCTTC CASSLGQTYNEQFF
13 - - TRBJ1-5 TRBV2 TGTGCCAGCAACTTCGGGTTCGGGCAGCCCCAGCATTTT CASNFGFGQPQHF
13 - TRBD1 TRBJ2-3 TRBV5-4 TGTGCCAGCAGTCAGACAGGGGGAGATACGCAGTATTTT CASSQTGGDTQYF
14 - - TRBJ1-1 TRBV30 TGTGCCTGGAGTTCGGGGGTTGAAGGAGCTGAAGCTTTCTTT CAWSSGVEGAEAFF
13 - - TRBJ1-3 TRBV27 TGTGCCAGCAGTTTATCCGGGGGAAACACCATATATTTT CASSLSGGNTIYF
16 - TRBD1 TRBJ1-2 TRBV7-2 TGTGCCAGCAGCGGGGATCGGACAGGGGGCGACTATGGCTACACCTTC CASSGDRTGGDYGYTF
14 - - TRBJ2-7 TRBV9 TGTGCCAGCAGCCCAAACACAGGAGCCTACGAGCAGTACTTC CASSPNTGAYEQYF
14 - TRBD2 TRBJ2-1 TRBV9 TGTGCCAGCAGCGTAAGCGGGACTTACAATGAGCAGTTCTTC CASSVSGTYNEQFF
13 - - TRBJ1-5 TRBV24-1 TGTGCCACCGGGGACACCGGCAATCAGCCCCAGCATTTT CATGDTGNQPQHF
15 - - TRBJ2-3 TRBV11-3 TGTGCCAGCAGCGCCACCGGGTCTGGGGGGGATACGCAGTATTTT CASSATGSGGDTQYF
14 - - TRBJ1-1 TRBV6-5 TGTGCCAGCAGTTTCAGGGGCAGAGAGACTGAAGCTTTCTTT CASSFRGRETEAFF
14 - - TRBJ2-7 TRBV5-1 TGCGCCAGCAGCTTGGCCTGGGGGCAGCCCGAGCAGTACTTC CASSLAWGQPEQYF
13 - - TRBJ2-1 TRBV2 TGTGCCAGCAGTTTCCATCCGGACAATGAGCAGTTCTTC CASSFHPDNEQFF
14 - TRBD2 TRBJ2-7 TRBV5-6 TGTGCCAGCACCTCCCCCCTAGCGGTCTACGAGCAGTACTTC CASTSPLAVYEQYF
18 - TRBD1 TRBJ1-5 TRBV4-2 TGTGCCAGCAGCCAATCCTCAACCGGGACAGGGGCCTATCAGCCCCAGCATTTT CASSQSSTGTGAYQPQHF
16 once - TRBJ1-3 TRBV28 TGTGCCAGCAGTACCCCCGGGACACACTCTGGAAACACCATATATTTT CASSTPGTHSGNTIYF
15 - TRBD1 TRBJ1-1 TRBV28 TGTGCCAGCAGTTTTCGGGACAGGGGAAGAACTGAAGCTTTCTTT CASSFRDRGRTEAFF
13 - - TRBJ1-1 TRBV14 TGTGCCAGCAGCCGTCCAGTGAACACTGAAGCTTTCTTT CASSRPVNTEAFF
13 - - TRBJ2-7 TRBV5-4 TGTGCCAGCAGCGATACAGGGAGATACGAGCAGTACTTC CASSDTGRYEQYF
12 - - TRBJ2-5 TRBV6-5 TGTGCCAGCAGTTATTCGGAGGAGACCCAGTACTTC CASSYSEETQYF
12 - TRBD1 TRBJ1-5 TRBV28 TGTGCCAGCAGAATCCGACAGGGGGCCCAGCATTTT CASRIRQGAQHF
16 - - TRBJ1-1 TRBV6-2/TRBV6-3 TGTGCCAGCAGTTACATTCGACAGGCCTTGAACACTGAAGCTTTCTTT CASSYIRQALNTEAFF
15 - TRBD1 TRBJ1-1 TRBV19 TGTGCCAGCCTAGGGACAGGGAAGGGGGACACTGAAGCTTTCTTT CASLGTGKGDTEAFF
14 few TRBD1 TRBJ1-1 TRBV2 TGTGCCAGCAGGGCGACAGGGGAAAACACTGAAGCTTTCTTT CASRATGENTEAFF
16 - - TRBJ1-5 TRBV6-2/TRBV6-3 TGTGCCAGCAGTTACGATTCGACAGCACGCAATCAGCCCCAGCATTTT CASSYDSTARNQPQHF
18 - TRBD1 TRBJ2-2 TRBV11-2 TGTGCCAGCATGCCGGGACAGGGGCAGCGGGTCTACACCGGGGAGCTGTTTTTT CASMPGQGQRVYTGELFF
13 - - TRBJ2-7 TRBV4-2 TGTGCCAGCAGCCGCGACAAAGCCTACGAGCAGTACTTC CASSRDKAYEQYF
13 - TRBD2 TRBJ2-5 TRBV2 TGTGCCAGCGCGGGGGACTTACAAGAGACCCAGTACTTC CASAGDLQETQYF
13 - - TRBJ2-1 TRBV5-1 TGCGCCAGCAGCCCCGACAGTGGTAATGAGCAGTTCTTC CASSPDSGNEQFF
13 - - TRBJ1-5 TRBV29-1 TGCAGCGTTAGAACAGGGAGGGATCAGCCCCAGCATTTT CSVRTGRDQPQHF
12 - - TRBJ2-1 TRBV6-5 TGTGCCAGCCGGTCGTCGAACAATGAGCAGTTCTTC CASRSSNNEQFF
15 - - TRBJ2-5 TRBV4-2 TGTGCCAGCAGCCAGGCTAGCCAAGCCAGAGAGACCCAGTACTTC CASSQASQARETQYF
19 - TRBD1 TRBJ1-1 TRBV4-1 TGCGCCAGCAGCCAAGATCCGTTAAGACAGGGGGGTTTAAACCCTGAAGCTTTCTTT CASSQDPLRQGGLNPEAFF
16 - - TRBJ1-2 TRBV7-8 TGTGCCAGCAGCCCAGGCCGAGCGGGTTTTTATGATGGCTACACCTTC CASSPGRAGFYDGYTF
13 once TRBD2 TRBJ2-1 TRBV2 TGTGCGAGCGGGGGGTTGCCCGGCAATGAGCAGTTCTTC CASGGLPGNEQFF
16 - TRBD2 TRBJ2-7 TRBV4-1 TGCGCCAGCAGCCAAGAGACGGGGGGACTCTCCTACGAGCAGTACTTC CASSQETGGLSYEQYF
15 - TRBD1 TRBJ1-1 TRBV4-3 TGCGCCAGCAGCCAAGGCGCTCGGGACAGGAAGGAGGCTTTCTTT CASSQGARDRKEAFF